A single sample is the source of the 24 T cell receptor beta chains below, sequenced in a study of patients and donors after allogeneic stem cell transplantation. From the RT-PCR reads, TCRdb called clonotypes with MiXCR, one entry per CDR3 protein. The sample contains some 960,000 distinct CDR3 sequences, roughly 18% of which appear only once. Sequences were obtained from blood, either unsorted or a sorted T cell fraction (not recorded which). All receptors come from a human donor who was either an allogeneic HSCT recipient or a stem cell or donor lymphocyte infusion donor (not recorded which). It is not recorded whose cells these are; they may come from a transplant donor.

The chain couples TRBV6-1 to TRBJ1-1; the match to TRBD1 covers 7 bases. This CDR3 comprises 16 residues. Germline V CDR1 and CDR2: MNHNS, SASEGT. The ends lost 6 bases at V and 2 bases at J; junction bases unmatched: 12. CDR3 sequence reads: CASRTPGTELNTEAFF. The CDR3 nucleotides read TGTGCCAGCAGAACCCCCGGGACAGAACTAAACACTGAAGCTTTCTTT.

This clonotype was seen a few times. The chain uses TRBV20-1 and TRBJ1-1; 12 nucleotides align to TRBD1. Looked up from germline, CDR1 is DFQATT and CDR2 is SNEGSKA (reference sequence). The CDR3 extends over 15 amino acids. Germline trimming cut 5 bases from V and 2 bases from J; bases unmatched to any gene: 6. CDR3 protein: CSAFRDRGRNTEAFF. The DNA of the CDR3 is TGCAGTGCTTTTCGGGACAGGGGGCGAAACACTGAAGCTTTCTTT.

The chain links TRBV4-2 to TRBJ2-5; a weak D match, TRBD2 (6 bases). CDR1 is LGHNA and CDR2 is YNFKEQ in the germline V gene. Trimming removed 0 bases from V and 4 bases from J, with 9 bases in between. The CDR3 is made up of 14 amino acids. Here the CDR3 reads CASSQETSPETQYF. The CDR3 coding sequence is TGTGCCAGCAGCCAAGAGACTAGTCCAGAGACCCAGTACTTC.

The CDR3 is CASSLEVVKPLNTEAFF. In DNA form, the CDR3 reads TGCGCCAGCAGCTTGGAGGTGGTCAAACCTTTGAACACTGAAGCTTTCTTT. The chain links TRBV5-1 to TRBJ1-1; D gene unclear. This CDR3 is 17 amino acids long. The ends were cut back, 0 bases at V and 0 bases at J, with 15 bases in the middle. Per germline, CDR1 SGHRS and CDR2 YFSETQ.

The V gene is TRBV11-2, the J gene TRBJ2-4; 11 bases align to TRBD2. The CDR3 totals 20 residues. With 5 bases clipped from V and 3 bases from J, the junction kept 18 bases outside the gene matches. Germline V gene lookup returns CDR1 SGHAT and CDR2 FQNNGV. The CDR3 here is CASSPRRDSGRAAVKNIQYF. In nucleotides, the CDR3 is TGTGCCAGCAGCCCCCGGCGTGATAGCGGGAGGGCCGCGGTCAAAAACATTCAGTACTTC.

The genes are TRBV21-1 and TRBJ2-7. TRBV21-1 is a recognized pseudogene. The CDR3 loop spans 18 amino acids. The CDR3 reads CASSKVRKFKSEVYEQYF. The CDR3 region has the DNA TGTGCCAGCAGCAAAGTACGCAAGTTTAAGAGTGAGGTGTACGAGCAGTACTTC.

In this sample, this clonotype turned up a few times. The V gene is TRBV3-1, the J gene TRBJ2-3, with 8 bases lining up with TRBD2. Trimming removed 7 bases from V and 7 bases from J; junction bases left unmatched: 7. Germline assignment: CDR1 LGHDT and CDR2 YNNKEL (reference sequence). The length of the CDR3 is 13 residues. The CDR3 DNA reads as TGTGCCAGCACCGAGCGGGAGCCCAATACGCAGTATTTT. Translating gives CASTEREPNTQYF.

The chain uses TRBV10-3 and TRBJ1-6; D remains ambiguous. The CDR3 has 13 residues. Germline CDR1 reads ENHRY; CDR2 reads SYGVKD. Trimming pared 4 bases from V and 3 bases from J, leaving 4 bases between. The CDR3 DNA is TGTGCCATCAGTGGGGGCTATAATTCACCCCTCCACTTT. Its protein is CAISGGYNSPLHF.

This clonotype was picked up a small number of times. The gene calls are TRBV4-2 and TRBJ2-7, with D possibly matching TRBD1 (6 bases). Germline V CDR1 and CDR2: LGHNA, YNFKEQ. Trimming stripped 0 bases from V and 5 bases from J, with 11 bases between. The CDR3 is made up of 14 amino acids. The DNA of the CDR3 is TGTGCCAGCAGCCAAGAGCAGGGGTTCAACGAGCAGTACTTC. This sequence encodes CASSQEQGFNEQYF.

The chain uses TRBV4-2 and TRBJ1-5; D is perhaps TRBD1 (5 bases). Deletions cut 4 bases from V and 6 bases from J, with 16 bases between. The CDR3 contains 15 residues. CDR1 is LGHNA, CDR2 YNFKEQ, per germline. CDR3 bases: TGTGCCAGCAGCCCGCTCGTGGGGCTAGGTCAGCCCCAGCATTTT. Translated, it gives CASSPLVGLGQPQHF.

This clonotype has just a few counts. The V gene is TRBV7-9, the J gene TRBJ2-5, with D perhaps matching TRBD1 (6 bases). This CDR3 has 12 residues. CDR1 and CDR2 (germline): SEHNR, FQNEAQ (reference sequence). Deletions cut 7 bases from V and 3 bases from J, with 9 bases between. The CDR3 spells CASTRTEETQYF. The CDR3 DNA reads TGTGCCAGCACCCGGACAGAAGAGACCCAGTACTTC.

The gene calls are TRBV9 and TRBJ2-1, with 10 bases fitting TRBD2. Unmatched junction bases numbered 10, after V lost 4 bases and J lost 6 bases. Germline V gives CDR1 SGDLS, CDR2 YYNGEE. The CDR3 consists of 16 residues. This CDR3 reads CASSPRRASGSNEQFF. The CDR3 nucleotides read TGTGCCAGCAGCCCACGGCGGGCTAGCGGGAGCAATGAGCAGTTCTTC.

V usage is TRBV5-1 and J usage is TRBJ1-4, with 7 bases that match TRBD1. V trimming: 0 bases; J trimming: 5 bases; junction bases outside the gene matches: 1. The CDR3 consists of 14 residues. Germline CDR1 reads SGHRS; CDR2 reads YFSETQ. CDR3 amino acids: CASSLAQGNEKLFF. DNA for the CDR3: TGCGCCAGCAGCTTGGCACAGGGGAATGAAAAACTGTTTTTT. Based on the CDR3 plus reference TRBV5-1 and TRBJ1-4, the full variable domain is KAGVTQTPRYLIKTRGQQVTLSCSPISGHRSVSWYQQTPGQGLQFLFEYFSETQRNKGNFPGRFSGRQFSNSRSEMNVSTLELGDSALYLCASSLAQGNEKLFFGSGTQLSVL.

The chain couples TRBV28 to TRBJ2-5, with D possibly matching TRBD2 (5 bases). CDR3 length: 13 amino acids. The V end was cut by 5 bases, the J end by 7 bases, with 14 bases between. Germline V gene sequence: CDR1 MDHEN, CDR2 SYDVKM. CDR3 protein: CASSLPGRGTQYF. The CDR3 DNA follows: TGTGCCAGCAGTCTCCCTGGACGGGGGACCCAGTACTTC.

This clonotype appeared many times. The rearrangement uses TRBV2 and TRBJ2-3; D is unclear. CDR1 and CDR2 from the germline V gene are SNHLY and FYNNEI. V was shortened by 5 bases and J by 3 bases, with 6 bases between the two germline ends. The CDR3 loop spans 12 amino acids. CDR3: CASSTLTDTQYF. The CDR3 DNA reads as TGTGCCAGCAGTACCTTAACAGATACGCAGTATTTT.

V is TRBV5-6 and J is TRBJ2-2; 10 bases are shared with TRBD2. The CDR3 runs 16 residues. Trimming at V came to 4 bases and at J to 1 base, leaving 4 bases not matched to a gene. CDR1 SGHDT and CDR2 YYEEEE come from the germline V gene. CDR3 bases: TGTGCCAGCAGCACCAGACTAGCGGGGAACACCGGGGAGCTGTTTTTT. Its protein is CASSTRLAGNTGELFF.

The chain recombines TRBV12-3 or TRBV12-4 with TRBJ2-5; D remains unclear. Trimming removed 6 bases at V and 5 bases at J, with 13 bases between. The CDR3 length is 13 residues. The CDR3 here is CASSRTTRETQYF. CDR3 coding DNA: TGTGCCAGCAGCAGAACGACGCGGGAGACCCAGTACTTC.

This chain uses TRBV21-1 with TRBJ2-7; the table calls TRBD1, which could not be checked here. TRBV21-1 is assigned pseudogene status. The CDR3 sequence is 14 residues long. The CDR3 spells CASSSRGGAHEQYF. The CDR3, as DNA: TGTGCCAGCAGCAGCAGGGGGGGGGCCCACGAGCAGTACTTC.

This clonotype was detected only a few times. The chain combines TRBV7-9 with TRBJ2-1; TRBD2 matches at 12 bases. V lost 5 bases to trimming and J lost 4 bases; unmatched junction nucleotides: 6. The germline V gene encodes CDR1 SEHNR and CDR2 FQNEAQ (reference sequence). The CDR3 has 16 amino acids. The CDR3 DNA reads TGTGCCAGCAGCCCCAAGACTAGCGGGGGATACAATGAGCAGTTCTTC. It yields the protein CASSPKTSGGYNEQFF.

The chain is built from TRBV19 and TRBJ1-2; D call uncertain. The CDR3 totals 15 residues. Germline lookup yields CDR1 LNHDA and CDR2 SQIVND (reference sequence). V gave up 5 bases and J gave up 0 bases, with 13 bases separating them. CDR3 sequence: CASSPWLIANYGYTF. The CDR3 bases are TGTGCCAGTAGTCCATGGCTTATAGCTAACTATGGCTACACCTTC. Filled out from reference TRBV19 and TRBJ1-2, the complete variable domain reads DGGITQSPKYLFRKEGQNVTLSCEQNLNHDAMYWYRQDPGQGLRLIYYSQIVNDFQKGDIAEGYSVSREKKESFPLTVTSAQKNPTAFYLCASSPWLIANYGYTFGSGTRLTVV.

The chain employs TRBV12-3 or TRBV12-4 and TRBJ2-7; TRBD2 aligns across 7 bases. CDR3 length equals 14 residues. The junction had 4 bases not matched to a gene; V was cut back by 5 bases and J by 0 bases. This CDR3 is CASSGGVGSYEQYF. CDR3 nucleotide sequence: TGTGCCAGCAGTGGGGGGGTCGGCTCCTACGAGCAGTACTTC.

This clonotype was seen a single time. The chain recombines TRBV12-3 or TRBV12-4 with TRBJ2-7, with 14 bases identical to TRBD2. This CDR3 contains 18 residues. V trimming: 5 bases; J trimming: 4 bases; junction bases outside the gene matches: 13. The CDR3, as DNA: TGTGCCAGCAGTCCCGACCCGCGACTAGCGGGGGGGCTTTACGAGCAGTACTTC. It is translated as CASSPDPRLAGGLYEQYF.

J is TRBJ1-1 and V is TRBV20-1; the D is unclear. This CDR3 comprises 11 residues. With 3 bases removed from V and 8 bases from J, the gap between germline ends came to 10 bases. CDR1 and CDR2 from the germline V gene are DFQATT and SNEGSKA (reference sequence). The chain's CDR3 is CSASMDFEAFF. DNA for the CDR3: TGCAGTGCTAGTATGGACTTCGAAGCTTTCTTT.

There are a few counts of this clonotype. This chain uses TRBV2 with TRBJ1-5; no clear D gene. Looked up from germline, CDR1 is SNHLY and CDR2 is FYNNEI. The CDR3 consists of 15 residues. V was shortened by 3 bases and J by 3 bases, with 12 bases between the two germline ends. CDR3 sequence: CASSDPGVVNQPQHF. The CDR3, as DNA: TGTGCCAGCAGTGATCCAGGCGTGGTCAATCAGCCCCAGCATTTT.